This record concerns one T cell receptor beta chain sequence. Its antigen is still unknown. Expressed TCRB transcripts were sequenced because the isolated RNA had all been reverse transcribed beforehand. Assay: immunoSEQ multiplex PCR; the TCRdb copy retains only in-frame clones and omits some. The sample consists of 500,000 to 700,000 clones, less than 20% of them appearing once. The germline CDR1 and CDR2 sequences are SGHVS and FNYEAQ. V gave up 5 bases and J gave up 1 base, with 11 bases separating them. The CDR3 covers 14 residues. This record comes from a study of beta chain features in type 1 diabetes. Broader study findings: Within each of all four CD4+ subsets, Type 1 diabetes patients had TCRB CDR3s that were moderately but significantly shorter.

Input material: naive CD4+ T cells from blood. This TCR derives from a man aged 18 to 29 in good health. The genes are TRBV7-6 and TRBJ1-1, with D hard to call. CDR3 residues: CASSPYDKNTEAFF. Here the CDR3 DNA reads TGTGCCAGCAGCCCCTACGACAAGAACACTGAAGCTTTCTTT.